A single sample is the source of the 9 T cell receptor beta chains below, sequenced in a study of OX40 agonist ivuxolimab in advanced cancers. Clones were read by immunoSEQ multiplex PCR, and TCRdb kept only the in-frame ones, dropping some. The sample yields about 17,000 clones, 76% seen once. The source material was CD4+ or CD8+ T cells sorted from blood, sampled in a trial of the OX40 agonist ivuxolimab. These receptors all stem from an adult with an advanced solid tumor such as melanoma, head and neck, liver or kidney cancer.

CDR3 region: CASSLAGTGFIEAFF. The CDR3 DNA reads as TGTGCCAGCAGCTTGGCCGGAACGGGATTCATTGAAGCTTTCTTT. The J gene is TRBJ1-1, the V gene TRBV4-2, with D uncertain. Germline V gene lookup returns CDR1 LGHNA and CDR2 YNFKEQ. This CDR3 region has 15 residues. Trimming removed 5 bases from V and 7 bases from J, with 20 bases in between.

The V gene is TRBV4-3, the J gene TRBJ2-3; D is possibly TRBD2 (5 bases). The CDR3 consists of 16 residues. CDR1 and CDR2 (germline): LGHNA, YSLEER. The V end was cut by 3 bases, the J end by 5 bases, with 18 bases between. CDR3 region: CASSHGASRIRDTQYF. The CDR3 DNA sequence: TGCGCCAGCAGCCATGGTGCTAGCAGAATTAGAGATACGCAGTATTTT.

This clone was seen just once. V is TRBV5-1 and J is TRBJ1-4; no clear D gene. The CDR3 extends over 13 amino acids. Trimming stripped 3 bases from V and 7 bases from J, with 10 bases between. Looked up from germline, CDR1 is SGHRS and CDR2 is YFSETQ. The CDR3 is CASSSEPLEKLFF. The CDR3 coding sequence is TGCGCCAGCAGCTCTGAGCCCCTTGAAAAACTGTTTTTT. Full variable domain (missing parts from reference TRBV5-1 and TRBJ1-4): KAGVTQTPRYLIKTRGQQVTLSCSPISGHRSVSWYQQTPGQGLQFLFEYFSETQRNKGNFPGRFSGRQFSNSRSEMNVSTLELGDSALYLCASSSEPLEKLFFGSGTQLSVL.

The chain carries TRBV7-2 and TRBJ1-4, with D possibly being TRBD1 (6 bases). Deletions cut 5 bases from V and 2 bases from J, with 12 bases between. Germline CDR1 is SGHTA and CDR2 is FQGNSA. The CDR3 totals 15 residues. CDR3 sequence reads: CASSINRATNEKLFF. The CDR3 DNA reads as TGTGCCAGCAGCATAAACAGGGCGACTAATGAAAAACTGTTTTTT.

The chain links TRBV4-1 to TRBJ2-7; D may correspond to TRBD1 or TRBD2 (5 bases each). The V end was cut by 4 bases, the J end by 0 bases, with 10 bases between. The CDR3 sequence is 14 residues long. The germline gives CDR1 MGHRA, CDR2 YSYEKL. CDR3 sequence: CASSPGPRSYEQYF. The CDR3, as DNA: TGCGCCAGCAGCCCGGGACCGCGCTCCTACGAGCAGTACTTC.

This clone came up once. CDR3 sequence reads: CASSNRGQGNQPQHF. Written as DNA, the CDR3 is TGTGCCAGCAGCAACCGCGGACAGGGCAATCAGCCCCAGCATTTT. This sequence joins TRBV13 and TRBJ1-5, with 7 bases identical to TRBD1. The CDR3 consists of 15 residues. Germline loops: CDR1 PRHDT, CDR2 FYEKMQ (reference sequence). V shed 5 bases, J shed 2 bases, and the junction held 6 bases outside the gene matches.

The chain has TRBV7-9 and TRBJ2-4; D tentatively fits TRBD1 or TRBD2 (5 bases each). The V gene lost 3 bases and the J gene lost 8 bases, with 14 bases spanning the gap. Per germline, CDR1 SEHNR and CDR2 FQNEAQ (reference sequence). The CDR3 length is 14 residues. This CDR3 reads CASSFLGAADIQYF. The CDR3 DNA is TGTGCCAGCAGCTTTCTAGGGGCAGCGGACATTCAGTACTTC.

CDR3 sequence: CASSPGLAGGYEQYF. CDR3 coding DNA: TGCGCCAGCAGCCCGGGACTAGCGGGGGGCTACGAGCAGTACTTC. The chain has TRBV4-3 and TRBJ2-7, with TRBD2 identical over 15 bases. This CDR3 spans 15 amino acids. Trimming took 4 bases from V and 3 from J; bases not matched to a gene: 1. Looked up from germline, CDR1 is LGHNA and CDR2 is YSLEER.

V and J are TRBV5-1 and TRBJ1-4; tentative D call: TRBD1 (6 bases). The CDR3 is 15 amino acids. V lost 4 bases and J lost 8, with 18 bases in between. Germline CDR1 SGHRS, CDR2 YFSETQ. The CDR3 DNA reads as TGCGCCAGCAGCCCTTCAGGGGCCTGGGGCGAAAAACTGTTTTTT. Translating it yields CASSPSGAWGEKLFF.